This T cell receptor beta chain is drawn from a study of blood T cell repertoires in COVID-19. The CDR3 has 15 amino acids. Germline V lookup: CDR1 MDHEN, CDR2 SYDVKM. V shed 4 bases and J 3 bases; nucleotides not matched to a gene: 8. Generated by immunoSEQ multiplex PCR, the TCRdb table keeps only in-frame clones and is missing some. The repertoire holds some 220,000 clones, with 75% to 90% as singletons. The receptor's source is a woman aged 18-35 years in a cohort exposed to, infected with or recovered from COVID-19 (not recorded which). The V and J genes are TRBV28 and TRBJ1-2, with 7 bases that match TRBD1. Source material: PBMCs or T cells enriched from blood (not recorded which). CDR3 protein: CASSSEGAADYGYTF. The CDR3 DNA is TGTGCCAGCAGTTCCGAGGGGGCAGCGGACTATGGCTACACCTTC.